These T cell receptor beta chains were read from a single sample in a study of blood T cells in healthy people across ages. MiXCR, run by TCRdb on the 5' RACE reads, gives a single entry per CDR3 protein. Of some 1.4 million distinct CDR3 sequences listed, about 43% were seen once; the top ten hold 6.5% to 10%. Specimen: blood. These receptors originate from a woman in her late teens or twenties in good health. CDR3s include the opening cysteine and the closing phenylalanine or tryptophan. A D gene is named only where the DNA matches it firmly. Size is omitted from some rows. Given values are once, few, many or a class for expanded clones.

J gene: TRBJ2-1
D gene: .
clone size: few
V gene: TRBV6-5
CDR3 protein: CASSDPPYNEQFF
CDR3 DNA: TGTGCCAGCAGCGATCCGCCCTACAATGAGCAGTTCTTC

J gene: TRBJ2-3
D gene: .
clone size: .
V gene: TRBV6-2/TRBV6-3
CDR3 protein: CASSYFPDAQYF
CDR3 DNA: TGTGCCAGCAGTTATTTCCCAGATGCGCAGTATTTT

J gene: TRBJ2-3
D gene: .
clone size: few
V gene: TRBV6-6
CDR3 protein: CASSWVSDTQYF
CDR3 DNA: TGTGCCAGCAGTTGGGTCTCAGATACGCAGTATTTT

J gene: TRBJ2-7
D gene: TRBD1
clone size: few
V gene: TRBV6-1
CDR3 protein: CASSVRSDRDRADEQYF
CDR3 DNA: TGTGCCAGCAGTGTACGTTCTGACCGGGACAGGGCCGACGAGCAGTACTTC

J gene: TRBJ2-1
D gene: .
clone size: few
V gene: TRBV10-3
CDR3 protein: CAIRGDSKDEQFF
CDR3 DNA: TGTGCCATCAGGGGGGACTCGAAGGATGAGCAGTTCTTC

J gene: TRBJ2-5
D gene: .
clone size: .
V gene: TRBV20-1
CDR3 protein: CSARDGDSGETQYF
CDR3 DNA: TGCAGTGCTAGAGATGGGGACTCCGGGGAGACCCAGTACTTC

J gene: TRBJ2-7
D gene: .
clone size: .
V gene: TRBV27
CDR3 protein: CASSSPPGLRGEQYF
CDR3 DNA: TGTGCCAGCAGTTCCCCCCCGGGACTGAGAGGCGAGCAGTACTTC

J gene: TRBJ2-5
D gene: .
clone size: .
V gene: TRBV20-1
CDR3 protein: CSAKAQETQYF
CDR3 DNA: TGCAGTGCTAAGGCCCAAGAGACCCAGTACTTC

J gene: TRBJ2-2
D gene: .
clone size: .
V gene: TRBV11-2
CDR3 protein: CASSSITGELFF
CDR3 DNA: TGTGCCAGCAGCTCCATAACCGGGGAGCTGTTTTTT

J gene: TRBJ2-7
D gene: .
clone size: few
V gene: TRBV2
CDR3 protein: CASSERWGEQYF
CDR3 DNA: TGTGCCAGCAGTGAACGGTGGGGCGAGCAGTACTTC

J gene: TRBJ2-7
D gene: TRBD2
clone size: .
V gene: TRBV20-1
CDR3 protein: CSATSGRSSYEQYF
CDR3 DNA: TGCAGTGCTACTAGCGGGCGGAGCTCCTACGAGCAGTACTTC

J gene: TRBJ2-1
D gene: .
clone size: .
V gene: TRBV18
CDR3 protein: CASSPTKTPASYNEQFF
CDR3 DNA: TGTGCCAGCTCACCGACAAAGACGCCGGCCTCCTACAATGAGCAGTTCTTC

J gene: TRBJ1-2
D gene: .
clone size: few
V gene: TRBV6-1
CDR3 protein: CASSEVESRGGYTF
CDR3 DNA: TGTGCCAGCAGTGAGGTTGAGTCCCGAGGGGGCTACACCTTC

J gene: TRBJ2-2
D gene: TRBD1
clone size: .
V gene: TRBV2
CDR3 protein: CASSGGQGINTGELFF
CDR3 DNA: TGTGCCAGCAGTGGGGGACAGGGGATAAACACCGGGGAGCTGTTTTTT

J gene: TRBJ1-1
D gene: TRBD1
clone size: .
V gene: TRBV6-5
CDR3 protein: CASSRQGPPGAFF
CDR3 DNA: TGTGCCAGCAGTCGACAGGGGCCGCCTGGTGCTTTCTTT

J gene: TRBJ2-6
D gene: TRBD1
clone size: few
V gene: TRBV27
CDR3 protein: CASSPRTGARSGANVLTF
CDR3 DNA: TGTGCCAGCAGTCCTCGGACAGGGGCCCGCTCTGGGGCCAACGTCCTGACTTTC